One and the same sample provided the 28 T cell receptor beta chains below, sequenced in a study of shared clonotypes between healthy human individuals. This table comes from immunoSEQ multiplex PCR, and its TCRdb copy is limited to in-frame clones, with some not included. This table has under 1,100,000 clones, around 76% appearing once. Sequencing was carried out using memory CD4+ T cells sorted from blood. Subset of the sample: CD45RA-negative fraction. All receptors derive from a man between 18 and 35 years old in good health.

The V call is TRBV5-4, the J call TRBJ2-1, with D perhaps matching TRBD2 (6 bases). CDR3 length: 14 residues. V gave up 5 bases and J gave up 4 bases, with 13 bases separating them. Per germline, CDR1 SGHNT and CDR2 YYREEE (reference sequence). Written as DNA, the CDR3 is TGTGCCAGCAGAAGGCCGGGGGTATACAATGAGCAGTTCTTC. Protein: CASRRPGVYNEQFF.

The chain uses TRBV29-1 and TRBJ2-2; TRBD1 is a possible D gene (6 bases). The length of the CDR3 is 13 residues. Germline CDR1 reads SQVTM; CDR2 reads ANQGSEA. With 4 bases removed from V and 8 bases from J, the gap between germline ends came to 14 bases. The CDR3 DNA follows: TGCAGCGTTGTTACAGGGCCACGAGGGGAGCTGTTTTTT. It translates to CSVVTGPRGELFF.

The gene calls are TRBV11-2 and TRBJ2-4, with TRBD1 as a possible D gene (5 bases). This CDR3 contains 12 residues. V was cut by 5 bases and J by 9 bases, with 11 bases left in between. Per germline, CDR1 SGHAT and CDR2 FQNNGV. CDR3 DNA: TGTGCCAGCAGCCATTGGCAGGGCATTCAGTACTTC. Protein sequence: CASSHWQGIQYF.

This rearrangement joins TRBV2 to TRBJ2-3, with D possibly matching TRBD1 (5 bases). The V and J ends lost 9 bases and 1 base respectively, with 20 bases between them. Per germline, CDR1 SNHLY and CDR2 FYNNEI. The CDR3 runs 16 residues. CDR3 DNA sequence: TGTGCCAGTGGCTTCCCAGCGACAGCTCGCACAGATACGCAGTATTTT. Translated, it gives CASGFPATARTDTQYF.

The count of this clone is one. The V call is TRBV7-3, the J call TRBJ2-1; 9 nucleotides line up with TRBD1. Losses at the gene ends were 5 bases for V and 3 bases for J; bases not matched to a gene: 11. Germline CDR1 SGHTA, CDR2 FQGTGA. CDR3 size: 17 residues. The DNA of the CDR3 is TGTGCCAGCAGCCCAGGGACAGGGAGCAGAAGCTACAATGAGCAGTTCTTC. Residues: CASSPGTGSRSYNEQFF.

The V and J genes are TRBV19 and TRBJ2-2, with D possibly being TRBD1 or TRBD2 (6 bases each). The germline gives CDR1 LNHDA, CDR2 SQIVND (reference sequence). Trimming removed 10 bases from V and 6 bases from J, with 18 bases in between. This CDR3 is built from 14 residues. CDR3 loop: CATQGLRWSGELFF. For the CDR3, the DNA is TGTGCCACACAGGGACTCCGATGGTCCGGGGAGCTGTTTTTT.

The chain carries TRBV9 and TRBJ2-2; 7 bases fit TRBD1. Trimming removed 7 bases from V and 5 bases from J; junction bases left unmatched: 5. The CDR3 length is 13 residues. The germline gives CDR1 SGDLS, CDR2 YYNGEE. The chain's CDR3 is CASRKQGTGELFF. CDR3 in DNA: TGTGCCAGCCGAAAACAGGGGACCGGGGAGCTGTTTTTT. Based on the CDR3 plus reference TRBV9 and TRBJ2-2, the full variable domain is DSGVTQTPKHLITATGQRVTLRCSPRSGDLSVYWYQQSLDQGLQFLIQYYNGEERAKGNILERFSAQQFPDLHSELNLSSLELGDSALYFCASRKQGTGELFFGEGSRLTVL.

The chain recombines TRBV6-6 with TRBJ2-2; D uncertain. The CDR3 consists of 16 residues. Looked up from germline, CDR1 is MNHNY and CDR2 is SVGAGI (reference sequence). Trimming pared 6 bases from V and 0 bases from J, leaving 14 bases between. The CDR3 is CASSFTLTTNTGELFF. In nucleotides, the CDR3 is TGTGCCAGCAGCTTTACCCTGACAACGAACACCGGGGAGCTGTTTTTT.

V gene TRBV6-5 combines with J gene TRBJ2-7; the D gene is possibly TRBD2 (5 bases). V was trimmed by 8 bases and J by 1 base, leaving 9 bases between them. Germline-derived CDR1 and CDR2 are MNHEY and SVGAGI. The CDR3 totals 12 residues. The CDR3 sequence is CASRDTSYEQYF. CDR3 coding DNA: TGTGCCAGCCGGGATACATCCTACGAGCAGTACTTC.

The chain joins TRBV5-1 to TRBJ2-6; D might be TRBD2 (6 bases). This CDR3 spans 15 amino acids. The germline V gene has CDR1 SGHRS and CDR2 YFSETQ. V lost 2 bases to trimming and J lost 2 bases, with 8 bases between them. Here the CDR3 DNA reads TGCGCCAGCAGCTTAGGGGAGGCTGGGGCCAACGTCCTGACTTTC. Its protein product is CASSLGEAGANVLTF.

This rearrangement joins TRBV5-6 to TRBJ1-3; no clear D. This CDR3 has 14 amino acids. Germline-derived CDR1 and CDR2 are SGHDT and YYEEEE. Trimming removed 2 bases from V and 1 base from J, with 7 bases in between. The CDR3 region is CASSFTGSGNTIYF. The CDR3 nucleotides are TGTGCCAGCAGCTTTACGGGTTCTGGAAACACCATATATTTT.

The V call is TRBV28, the J call TRBJ1-4; D is unresolved. This CDR3 is 16 amino acids long. V shed 3 bases and J shed 0 bases, with 11 bases lying between them. CDR1 is MDHEN, CDR2 SYDVKM, per germline. CDR3 loop: CASSFDLRATNEKLFF. CDR3 nucleotides: TGTGCCAGCAGTTTTGACTTGAGGGCAACTAATGAAAAACTGTTTTTT.

The gene calls are TRBV30 and TRBJ1-4; D is unclear. Germline CDR1 GTSNPN, CDR2 SVGIG (reference sequence). The CDR3 sequence is 16 residues long. The V end lost 1 base, the J end lost 10 bases, and 22 bases lay between the germline ends. The CDR3 region is CAWSDQFEGILGKLFF. CDR3 bases: TGTGCCTGGAGTGATCAGTTTGAGGGCATACTGGGAAAACTGTTTTTT.

Details on this clone: At one boundary the junction diverges from the germline segment, which might be a read error. The chain uses TRBV6-1 and TRBJ1-3; D remains unclear. Germline loops: CDR1 MNHNS, CDR2 SASEGT. The CDR3 totals 15 residues. CDR3 protein: CASNGESWYGDTIYF. As DNA, the CDR3 is TGTGCCAGCAACGGGGAATCGTGGTATGGAGACACCATATATTTT.

The CDR3 DNA follows: TGTGCCAGCAGCTTAGATGGACAGATAGGCTACACCTTC. It codes for CASSLDGQIGYTF. The chain recombines TRBV7-9 with TRBJ1-2; tentatively, D is TRBD1 (6 bases). CDR3 length: 13 residues. Per the germline V gene, CDR1 is SEHNR and CDR2 is FQNEAQ (reference sequence). V lost 1 base, J lost 8 bases, and 11 bases lay in between. Using reference TRBV7-9 and TRBJ1-2 for the parts outside the CDR3, the full variable domain is DTGVSQNPRHKITKRGQNVTFRCDPISEHNRLYWYRQTLGQGPEFLTYFQNEAQLEKSRLLSDRFSAERPKGSFSTLEIQRTEQGDSAMYLCASSLDGQIGYTFGSGTRLTVV.

The CDR3 region has the DNA TGTGCCAGCAGTTCTAGCGGGGGGGCTAGTACGCAGTATTTT. Protein sequence: CASSSSGGASTQYF. V is TRBV7-6 and J is TRBJ2-3; 12 bases are a match to TRBD2. The CDR3 covers 14 residues. V dropped 6 bases and J dropped 8; count of bases not matched to a gene: 6. The germline V gene encodes CDR1 SGHVS and CDR2 FNYEAQ.

This rearrangement joins TRBV2 to TRBJ1-5; the D is unclear. Trimming took off 6 bases at V and 11 bases at J, with 23 bases between the two ends. Germline V CDR1 and CDR2: SNHLY, FYNNEI. The length of the CDR3 is 15 residues. The CDR3 nucleotides read TGTGCCAGCAGCGTCACGGAAGTGAGCTCCTCAGCCCAGCATTTT. This gives the protein CASSVTEVSSSAQHF.

The V gene is TRBV7-2, the J gene TRBJ2-1; 13 nucleotides line up with TRBD2. The CDR3 has 15 residues. V lost 4 bases and J lost 8; bases outside the gene matches: 5. CDR1 is SGHTA, CDR2 FQGNSA, per germline. The CDR3 DNA reads as TGTGCCAGCAGCTATACTAGCGGGGGGGCCTATGAGCAGTTCTTC. The encoded protein is CASSYTSGGAYEQFF.

The chain employs TRBV5-6 and TRBJ1-3, with TRBD1 matching over 7 bases. Germline trimming cut 0 bases from V and 1 base from J; bases unmatched to any gene: 7. The CDR3 has 17 residues. The germline CDR1 and CDR2 sequences are SGHDT and YYEEEE. CDR3 bases: TGTGCCAGCAGCTTGGTTGAGGGGGCGCGATCTGGAAACACCATATATTTT. Residues: CASSLVEGARSGNTIYF.

In the case of this clone: Other DNA sequences in this specimen translate into the identical CDR3. The chain recombines TRBV19 with TRBJ2-3, with 8 positions matching TRBD2. This CDR3 is built from 14 residues. V shed 6 bases and J 1 base; nucleotides not matched to a gene: 3. Germline CDR1 reads LNHDA; CDR2 reads SQIVND (reference sequence). Here the CDR3 DNA reads TGTGCCAGTAGGAGAGCGGGAGGCACAGATACGCAGTATTTT. This codes for CASRRAGGTDTQYF.

This clone has only a few counts. The CDR3 DNA is TGTGCCAGCACTTCGAAAAGGACCGAAACCCAAGCTTTCTTT. Translation: CASTSKRTETQAFF. The V and J genes are TRBV2 and TRBJ1-1, with D hard to call. Germline CDR1 SNHLY, CDR2 FYNNEI. There are 14 residues in the CDR3. Trimming stripped 7 bases from V and 9 bases from J, with 21 bases between.

Comments on this clone: The sample contains more than one DNA sequence encoding this CDR3. DNA for the CDR3: TGCAGCGTCAGGACAGATACGCAGTATTTT. Amino acids: CSVRTDTQYF. The chain recombines TRBV29-1 with TRBJ2-3, with D uncertain. The germline gives CDR1 SQVTM, CDR2 ANQGSEA. The V end lost 6 bases, the J end lost 3 bases, and 4 bases lay between the germline ends. This CDR3 region has 10 residues.

The V and J genes are TRBV5-1 and TRBJ2-3; D may be TRBD2 (5 bases). Germline loops: CDR1 SGHRS, CDR2 YFSETQ. V gave up 4 bases and J gave up 3 bases, with 18 bases separating them. This CDR3 has 16 residues. The CDR3 here is CASSPPNVPGTDTQYF. CDR3 nucleotides: TGCGCCAGCAGCCCACCAAACGTGCCGGGGACAGATACGCAGTATTTT.

This chain links TRBV9 with TRBJ2-1, with 10 bases fitting TRBD1. In germline, CDR1 is SGDLS, CDR2 YYNGEE. J gave up 3 bases and V 3 bases, and 12 bases lay outside the gene matches. CDR3 length: 18 residues. The CDR3 is CASSGDRGSGTHYNEQFF. CDR3 bases: TGTGCCAGCAGCGGGGACAGGGGTTCCGGGACTCACTACAATGAGCAGTTCTTC.

The chain uses TRBV19 and TRBJ2-3; 9 bases are a match to TRBD2. V shed 5 bases, J shed 5 bases, and the junction held 8 bases outside the gene matches. The V gene's germline CDR1 is LNHDA and CDR2 SQIVND (reference sequence). This CDR3 has 15 amino acids. CDR3: CASSSASGALDTQYF. In DNA, the CDR3 is TGTGCCAGTAGTTCGGCTAGCGGGGCCCTAGATACGCAGTATTTT.

CDR3 nucleotides: TGTGCCATCAGTGAGACGGGGGCTAGAAATGGCTACACCTTC. Encoded protein: CAISETGARNGYTF. This sequence joins TRBV10-3 and TRBJ1-2; D possibly corresponds to TRBD1 (6 bases). V lost 2 bases and J lost 6, with 13 bases in between. Germline-derived CDR1 and CDR2 are ENHRY and SYGVKD. This CDR3 has 14 residues.

The chain uses TRBV4-1 and TRBJ2-5; 13 bases agree with TRBD2. Germline values: CDR1 MGHRA, CDR2 YSYEKL. J lost 7 bases, V lost 4 bases, and 9 bases had no gene match. The CDR3 is 16 amino acids. The DNA for the CDR3 is TGCGCCAGCAGCCCGCCACTAGCGGGAGGGCCGGGGACCCAGTACTTC. This gives the protein CASSPPLAGGPGTQYF.

In this sample, this clone turned up a few times. The J gene is TRBJ1-6, the V gene TRBV7-8; maybe TRBD1 (5 bases). This CDR3 has 16 residues. Germline assignment: CDR1 SGHVS and CDR2 FQNEAQ. The V gene lost 2 bases and the J gene lost 5 bases, with 13 bases spanning the gap. This CDR3 is CASSLLAYRNNSPLHF. The CDR3 nucleotides are TGTGCCAGCAGCTTACTGGCCTACAGGAATAATTCACCCCTCCACTTT.